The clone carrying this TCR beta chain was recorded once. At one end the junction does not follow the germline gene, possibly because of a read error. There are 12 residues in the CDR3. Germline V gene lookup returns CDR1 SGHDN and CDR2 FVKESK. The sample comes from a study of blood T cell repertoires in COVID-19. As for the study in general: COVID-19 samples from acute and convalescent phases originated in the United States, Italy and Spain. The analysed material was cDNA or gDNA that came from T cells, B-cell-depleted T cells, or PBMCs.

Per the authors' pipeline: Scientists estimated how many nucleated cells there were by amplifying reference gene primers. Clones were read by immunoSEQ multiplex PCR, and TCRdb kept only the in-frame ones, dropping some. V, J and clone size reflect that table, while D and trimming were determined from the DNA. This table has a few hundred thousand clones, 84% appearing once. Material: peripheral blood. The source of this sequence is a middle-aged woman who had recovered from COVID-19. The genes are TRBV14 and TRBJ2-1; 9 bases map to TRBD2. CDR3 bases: TGTGCCAGCAGCCAAGATCGCGGGGGGGAAATCTTC. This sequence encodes CASSQDRGGEIF.